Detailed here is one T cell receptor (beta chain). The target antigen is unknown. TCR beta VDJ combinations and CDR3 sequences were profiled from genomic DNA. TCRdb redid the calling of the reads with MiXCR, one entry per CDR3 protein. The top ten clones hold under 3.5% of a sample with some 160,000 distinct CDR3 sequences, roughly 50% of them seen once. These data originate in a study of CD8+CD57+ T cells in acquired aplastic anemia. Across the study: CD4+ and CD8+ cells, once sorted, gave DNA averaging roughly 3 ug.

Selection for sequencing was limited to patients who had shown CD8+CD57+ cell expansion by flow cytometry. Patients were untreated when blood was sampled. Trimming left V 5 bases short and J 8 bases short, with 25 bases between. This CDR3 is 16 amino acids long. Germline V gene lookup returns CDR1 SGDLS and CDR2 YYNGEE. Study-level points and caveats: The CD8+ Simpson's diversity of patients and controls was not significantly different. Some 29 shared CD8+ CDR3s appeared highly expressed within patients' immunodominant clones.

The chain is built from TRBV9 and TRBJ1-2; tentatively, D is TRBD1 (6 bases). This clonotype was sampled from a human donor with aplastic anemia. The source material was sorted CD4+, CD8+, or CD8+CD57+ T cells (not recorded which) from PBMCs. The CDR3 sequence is CASSQITGMGGSGYTF. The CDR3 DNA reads TGTGCCAGCAGTCAAATTACAGGGATGGGTGGTAGCGGCTACACCTTC.